This T cell receptor (beta chain) was sequenced in a study of response to subunit inactivated influenza vaccine (dated by TCRdb to between 2017 and 2018). Regarding the complete study: Deep quantitative T cell receptor repertoire profiling was used in the study to track responses to a trivalent subunit inactivated influenza vaccine. What the study reported, not specific to this receptor: The authors suggested that each seasonal influenza vaccination may recruit only a limited number of new T cells.

Libraries were constructed by RT-PCR. The instrument was an Illumina HiSeq 2500. In-frame beta chains were kept once TCRdb had trimmed the public reads at Q25 with fastp and called clones with MiXCR. Entries are consolidated by CDR3 protein sequence, retaining the most common genes and DNA. For this sample there are roughly 650,000 distinct CDR3 sequences; 15% to 17% appear just once. More than 9% of the sample lies in the top ten. V is trimmed back by 7 bases and J by 4 bases, and the junction contains 9 bases that no gene match accounts for. The CDR3 has 15 amino acids, counting the end cysteine and phenylalanine. Of all the DNA, just the CDR3 is kept, 45 bases in frame from base 1. Based on the germline V gene, the CDR1 and CDR2 sequences are MNHNS and SASEGT. Many counts were recorded for this clonotype. This receptor's antigen is unknown. Base qualities are not recorded, but no much larger clone differs from it by a single base.

The rearrangement joined TRBV6-1 to TRBJ2-1, with 8 bases matching TRBD2. The receptor comes from a man aged 50-60 years who received an inactivated influenza vaccine. Donor details come from another sample of the same person, matched by shared clones. This sample comprised PBMCs from blood, obtained about 11 days after vaccination. The CDR3 sequence is CASTPGRGGYNEQFF. The bases read TGTGCCAGCACTCCGGGACGGGGGGGATACAATGAGCAGTTCTTC.